The 5 T cell receptor beta chains listed next were all sequenced from one sample in a study of cytomegalovirus exposure and HLA in healthy donors. Clones were read by immunoSEQ multiplex PCR, and TCRdb kept only the in-frame ones, dropping some. The sample includes about 49,000 clones, approximately 93% seen only once; the top ten take around 8%. Source material: PBMCs. The source of these receptors is a woman in her late teens or twenties in good health and CMV-seropositive.

The V call is TRBV2, the J call TRBJ2-7; 7 bases match TRBD2. Trimming took 6 bases from V and 1 from J; bases not matched to a gene: 12. This CDR3 is built from 16 residues. Germline loops: CDR1 SNHLY, CDR2 FYNNEI. The CDR3, as DNA: TGTGCCAGCAGCTCCCGGCCGGGGGGAAGGTCCTACGAGCAGTACTTC. Protein product: CASSSRPGGRSYEQYF.

CDR3 residues: CASSVVGSNTDTQYF. The DNA of the CDR3 is TGTGCCAGCAGCGTAGTGGGTAGCAATACAGATACGCAGTATTTT. The V and J genes are TRBV9 and TRBJ2-3; D is unclear. The V end lost 0 bases, the J end lost 3 bases, and 11 bases lay between the germline ends. This CDR3 has 15 residues. In germline, CDR1 is SGDLS, CDR2 YYNGEE. Full variable domain (outside the CDR3, taken from reference TRBV9 and TRBJ2-3): DSGVTQTPKHLITATGQRVTLRCSPRSGDLSVYWYQQSLDQGLQFLIQYYNGEERAKGNILERFSAQQFPDLHSELNLSSLELGDSALYFCASSVVGSNTDTQYFGPGTRLTVL.

This chain joins TRBV7-2 and TRBJ2-7; D possibly corresponds to TRBD1 (5 bases). This CDR3 comprises 11 residues. V lost 5 bases and J lost 7, with 9 bases in between. In germline, CDR1 is SGHTA, CDR2 FQGNSA. CDR3 sequence reads: CASSLQGEQYF. DNA for the CDR3: TGTGCCAGCAGCCTCCAGGGTGAGCAGTACTTC.

The chain uses TRBV7-9 and TRBJ2-1, with 14 bases that match TRBD2. J was trimmed by 8 bases and V by 4 bases; bases with no gene match: 7. The CDR3 extends over 16 amino acids. Per the germline V gene, CDR1 is SEHNR and CDR2 is FQNEAQ (reference sequence). This chain's CDR3 is CASSSGTSGRADEQFF. In DNA, the CDR3 is TGTGCCAGCAGCTCCGGGACTAGCGGGAGAGCTGATGAGCAGTTCTTC. The full variable domain, rest sourced from reference TRBV7-9 and TRBJ2-1, is DTGVSQNPRHKITKRGQNVTFRCDPISEHNRLYWYRQTLGQGPEFLTYFQNEAQLEKSRLLSDRFSAERPKGSFSTLEIQRTEQGDSAMYLCASSSGTSGRADEQFFGPGTRLTVL.

This sequence joins TRBV27 and TRBJ2-2, with TRBD2 as a possible D gene (7 bases). Germline CDR1 MNHEY, CDR2 SMNVEV (reference sequence). V dropped 5 bases and J dropped 1 base, with 14 bases sitting between them. The CDR3 loop spans 16 amino acids. CDR3 nucleotide sequence: TGTGCCAGCAGTCCAAGGGGGGGAGGGAACACCGGGGAGCTGTTTTTT. Its protein product is CASSPRGGGNTGELFF.